This T cell receptor (beta chain) was sequenced during a study of blood T cells in healthy people across ages. Study results and limitations: PBMCs left unsorted prevented a conclusive naive versus antigen-experienced comparison. Diversity estimates drawn from one million T cells were deemed underestimates.

Peripheral blood was drawn, ten milliliters per donor. CDR1 DFQATT and CDR2 SNEGSKA come from the germline V gene (reference sequence). The J segment lost 1 base and the V segment lost 4 bases, leaving 11 bases of the junction unmatched. The CDR3 has 16 residues. Concerning this clonotype itself: What it binds is not known.

Then a second PCR, running roughly 7 to 11 cycles, was carried out with a sample-barcoded 5' primer and a J-beta primer mix. Per sample, CDR3-containing paired-end reads numbered at least 2.5 million. TCRdb independently ran MiXCR on the 5' RACE reads; one entry per CDR3 protein. The sample has approximately 780,000 distinct CDR3 sequences, roughly 25% seen once. The same sample was also used in a study of T cells of mothers and their children.

This chain uses TRBV20-1 with TRBJ1-2; 8 bases agree with TRBD1. What was sequenced was blood. The receptor was derived from a boy younger than 18 in good health. The CDR3 coding sequence is TGCAGTGCTACTTTGACAGGGGACGACCGTAACTATGGCTACACCTTC. It translates to CSATLTGDDRNYGYTF.